This passage covers 25 T cell receptor beta chains from one sample sequenced in a study of HIV-infected patients and healthy controls. Around 450 ng RNA was reverse transcribed with alpha and beta constant-region primers. Each of the alpha and beta chains got its own library through chain-specific third strand synthesis with indices. TCRdb re-called the 5' RACE reads with MiXCR, one entry per CDR3 protein. This table has 18,000 or so distinct CDR3 sequences, 12% appearing once. No cell fractionation was done, so the repertoire covers all unsorted peripheral blood T cells. Sequenced: blood. Receptors originate from an adult in good health.

CDR3 in amino acids: CATILPTGRSSNTEAFF. CDR3 nucleotides: TGTGCCACCATCCTTCCGACAGGCCGGAGTTCGAACACTGAAGCTTTCTTT. The chain couples TRBV15 to TRBJ1-1; D is perhaps TRBD1 (6 bases). Trimming pared 7 bases from V and 1 base from J, leaving 22 bases between. The CDR3 sequence is 17 residues long. Germline V gives CDR1 LNHNV, CDR2 YYDKDF (reference sequence).

In its sample, this clonotype was seen a few times. This chain joins TRBV2 and TRBJ1-5, with D unresolved. The germline gives CDR1 SNHLY, CDR2 FYNNEI. This CDR3 comprises 18 residues. V was trimmed by 5 bases and J by 0 bases, leaving 20 bases between them. CDR3 sequence reads: CASSLTLTRVDSNQPQHF. The CDR3 DNA sequence: TGTGCCAGCAGTCTGACACTAACACGAGTTGATAGCAATCAGCCCCAGCATTTT.

This clonotype was picked up many times. The J gene is TRBJ2-3, the V gene TRBV6-2 or TRBV6-3; tentative D call: TRBD2 (6 bases). This CDR3 is 14 amino acids long. The V end lost 2 bases, the J end lost 5 bases, and 11 bases lay between the germline ends. Looked up from germline, CDR1 is MNHEY and CDR2 is SVGEGT. As DNA, the CDR3 is TGTGCCAGCAGTTACGCGGGGAAGCGAGATACGCAGTATTTT. Translating it yields CASSYAGKRDTQYF.

This clonotype came up many times. The V and J genes are TRBV12-3 or TRBV12-4 and TRBJ2-3; TRBD2 matches at 14 bases. V trimming: 6 bases; J trimming: 6 bases; junction bases outside the gene matches: 5. The CDR3 totals 15 residues. CDR3 amino acids: CASRGLAGVLDTQYF. CDR3 DNA sequence: TGTGCCAGCAGGGGACTAGCGGGGGTGTTGGATACGCAGTATTTT.

Ten or more counts support this clonotype. The rearrangement uses TRBV5-8 and TRBJ1-1; 10 bases map to TRBD1. The CDR3 length is 15 residues. V gave up 1 base and J gave up 4 bases; unmatched junction bases: 4. The germline gives CDR1 SGHTS, CDR2 YDEGEE. The DNA of the CDR3 is TGTGCCAGCAGCTTGATGACAGGGGGCGGCACTGAAGCTTTCTTT. The encoded protein is CASSLMTGGGTEAFF.

The chain uses TRBV29-1 and TRBJ1-2, with 7 bases aligning to TRBD1. The CDR3 has 14 residues. Looked up from germline, CDR1 is SQVTM and CDR2 is ANQGSEA. The V segment lost 7 bases and the J segment 5 bases; nucleotides outside the gene matches: 13. CDR3 sequence reads: CSARGGSGFYGYTF. CDR3 DNA sequence: TGCAGCGCCAGGGGGGGCTCCGGATTTTATGGCTACACCTTC.

This clonotype was recorded at least ten times. The rearrangement joins TRBV5-6 to TRBJ2-3; 8 bases match TRBD2. Looked up from germline, CDR1 is SGHDT and CDR2 is YYEEEE. With V trimmed by 3 bases and J by 0 bases, 6 bases remained unmatched. The length of the CDR3 is 16 residues. The CDR3, as DNA: TGTGCCAGCAGCTCGAGACTAGCGCGAAGCACAGATACGCAGTATTTT. This sequence encodes CASSSRLARSTDTQYF.

This clonotype was seen only once. The chain uses TRBV5-1 and TRBJ1-2; 10 bases map to TRBD1. V was pared by 4 bases and J by 1 base, with 4 bases of the junction left unmatched. This CDR3 spans 15 amino acids. The germline CDR1 and CDR2 sequences are SGHRS and YFSETQ. This chain's CDR3 is CASSTGQGGNYGYTF. CDR3 DNA sequence: TGCGCCAGCAGCACCGGACAGGGGGGTAACTATGGCTACACCTTC.

This clonotype was recorded at least ten times. V is TRBV5-4 and J is TRBJ2-7; 8 positions agree with TRBD2. After removal of 4 bases from V and 5 bases from J, the junction contained 8 bases not matched to a gene. The germline V gene has CDR1 SGHNT and CDR2 YYREEE (reference sequence). CDR3 length: 14 residues. CDR3 bases: TGTGCCAGCAGCCTGATGCGGGGGGAGGACGAGCAGTACTTC. Protein: CASSLMRGEDEQYF.

The chain joins TRBV7-2 to TRBJ1-2, with D hard to call. This CDR3 has 13 residues. The germline V and J ends were trimmed by 1 base and 4 bases, with 7 bases remaining between them. Germline CDR1 is SGHTA and CDR2 is FQGNSA. In DNA form, the CDR3 reads TGTGCCAGCAGCTTAGACTATAGCTATGGCTACACCTTC. It specifies CASSLDYSYGYTF.

This clonotype was seen a handful of times. The V call is TRBV5-5, the J call TRBJ2-3; D is perhaps TRBD1 or TRBD2 (5 bases each). V was clipped by 4 bases and J by 0 bases, with 15 bases between them. The CDR3 is 16 residues long. Germline lookup yields CDR1 SGHKS and CDR2 YYEKEE (reference sequence). The CDR3 DNA follows: TGTGCCAGCAGCACGGGGACCACTCGGAGCACAGATACGCAGTATTTT. Protein: CASSTGTTRSTDTQYF.

This clonotype occurred many times. The chain joins TRBV5-1 to TRBJ1-3; D unclear. V shed 0 bases and J shed 3 bases, with 7 bases lying between them. Looked up from germline, CDR1 is SGHRS and CDR2 is YFSETQ. This CDR3 contains 14 residues. The CDR3 here is CASSLAGYGNTIYF. Written as DNA, the CDR3 is TGCGCCAGCAGCTTGGCGGGGTATGGAAACACCATATATTTT.

This clonotype occurred many times. The chain uses TRBV12-3 or TRBV12-4 and TRBJ2-5, with 11 nucleotides matching TRBD2. The CDR3 runs to 11 residues. The V gene end was trimmed by 5 bases and the J gene end by 13 bases; junction bases not matched to a gene: 3. The CDR3 loop is CASSTGLAGYF. The CDR3 DNA sequence: TGTGCCAGCAGTACCGGACTAGCGGGGTACTTC.

This clonotype was counted ten times or more. This rearrangement joins TRBV28 to TRBJ1-5; perhaps TRBD1 as D (5 bases). Germline loops: CDR1 MDHEN, CDR2 SYDVKM. The CDR3 sequence is 15 residues long. V was clipped by 6 bases and J by 4 bases, with 16 bases between them. CDR3 DNA sequence: TGTGCCAGCAGCTTTATAATGGGGGGGAATCAGCCCCAGCATTTT. It specifies CASSFIMGGNQPQHF.

This clonotype was seen many times. V and J are TRBV9 and TRBJ2-7; a possible D gene is TRBD1 (6 bases). Germline V CDR1 and CDR2: SGDLS, YYNGEE. Trimming took off 3 bases at V and 0 bases at J, with 10 bases between the two ends. This CDR3 comprises 14 residues. In DNA form, the CDR3 reads TGTGCCAGCAGCGCCCGGGACACCTCCTACGAGCAGTACTTC. Encoded protein: CASSARDTSYEQYF.

This clonotype was observed at least ten times. The genes are TRBV6-1 and TRBJ1-1; possibly TRBD1 for D (5 bases). V dropped 10 bases and J dropped 1 base, with 13 bases sitting between them. Germline V lookup: CDR1 MNHNS, CDR2 SASEGT. The CDR3 totals 13 residues. CDR3 sequence (DNA): TGTGCCATCCGAGGGACGGCGAACACTGAAGCTTTCTTT. Its translation is CAIRGTANTEAFF.

As to this clonotype: This CDR3 is missing its conserved last phenylalanine or tryptophan, likely due to a read error. In nucleotides, the CDR3 is TGTGCCAGCAGTTACCCTGAGAGGACTAGCGGGGCCGCTTCTGACACAGATACGCAGTATCTT. It specifies CASSYPERTSGAASDTDTQYL. This chain connects TRBV6-6 to TRBJ2-3; 12 bases map to TRBD2. The CDR3 has 21 residues. CDR1 is MNHNY, CDR2 SVGAGI, per germline (reference sequence). V lost 2 bases to trimming and J lost 2 bases; unmatched junction nucleotides: 17.

In its sample, this clonotype was seen many times. The chain uses TRBV4-2 and TRBJ1-5; TRBD1 is a possible D gene (5 bases). Trimming took off 4 bases at V and 0 bases at J, with 16 bases between the two ends. In germline, CDR1 is LGHNA, CDR2 YNFKEQ. The CDR3 runs 17 residues. CDR3 DNA: TGTGCCAGCAGCCGGACCGGACATAAAGATAGCAATCAGCCCCAGCATTTT. It is translated as CASSRTGHKDSNQPQHF.

Relative to its sample, this clonotype is medium-sized. The V gene is TRBV2, the J gene TRBJ2-7, with 7 bases aligning to TRBD1. The CDR3 sequence is 15 residues long. Germline CDR1 and CDR2: SNHLY and FYNNEI. Trimming took 3 bases from V and 2 from J; bases not matched to a gene: 7. The CDR3 loop reads CASSEGQLTTYEQYF. CDR3 DNA sequence: TGTGCCAGCAGTGAGGGACAGTTAACGACCTACGAGCAGTACTTC.

As regards this clonotype: This could be a read error, since a much larger clone is one nucleotide away. The chain couples TRBV12-3 or TRBV12-4 to TRBJ1-5; D may be TRBD1 (5 bases). The CDR3 length is 15 residues. The CDR3 DNA reads TGTGTCAGCAGTTTGCGAAGAGGGGACAATCAGCCCCAGCATTTT. Its protein is CVSSLRRGDNQPQHF.

J is TRBJ2-1 and V is TRBV29-1, with 9 bases that match TRBD2. The CDR3 has 15 amino acids. Germline V gene sequence: CDR1 SQVTM, CDR2 ANQGSEA. V shed 7 bases and J 0 bases; nucleotides not matched to a gene: 7. CDR3 region: CSAKRGAGSYNEQFF. DNA for the CDR3: TGCAGCGCTAAGCGGGGGGCGGGCTCCTACAATGAGCAGTTCTTC.

The genes are TRBV5-4 and TRBJ1-2; D is unresolved. CDR3 length equals 13 residues. Looked up from germline, CDR1 is SGHNT and CDR2 is YYREEE (reference sequence). The ends were cut back, 4 bases at V and 7 bases at J, with 14 bases in the middle. CDR3 in amino acids: CASSPGRAAGYTF. The CDR3 DNA sequence: TGTGCCAGCAGCCCCGGGAGGGCGGCTGGCTACACCTTC.

V usage is TRBV5-6 and J usage is TRBJ2-1, with a weak D call TRBD2 (5 bases). The CDR3 runs to 14 residues. Germline V gene sequence: CDR1 SGHDT, CDR2 YYEEEE. Deletions cut 1 base from V and 1 base from J, with 6 bases between. For the CDR3, the DNA is TGTGCCAGCAGCTTGACGGGATCCTACAATGAGCAGTTCTTC. Its protein product is CASSLTGSYNEQFF.

This clonotype was counted ten times or more. V usage is TRBV29-1 and J usage is TRBJ1-2; D is ambiguous. Trimming took 0 bases from V and 7 from J, leaving 12 bases between them. There are 13 residues in the CDR3. Germline-derived CDR1 and CDR2 are SQVTM and ANQGSEA. CDR3 region: CSVEETRRVGYTF. The CDR3 DNA is TGCAGCGTTGAAGAAACAAGGAGGGTTGGCTACACCTTC.

This rearrangement joins TRBV19 to TRBJ1-5, with D unclear. Germline V gene sequence: CDR1 LNHDA, CDR2 SQIVND (reference sequence). V gave up 4 bases and J gave up 4 bases, with 17 bases separating them. The CDR3 contains 16 residues. The CDR3 nucleotides are TGTGCCAGTAGTACGCTATACATGCCCGGGAATCAGCCCCAGCATTTT. Translated: CASSTLYMPGNQPQHF.